Each of the 14 T cell receptor beta chains below was sequenced from the same sample in a study of T cell responses to AZD1222 COVID-19 vaccine. The protocol was immunoSEQ multiplex PCR, while the TCRdb copy is restricted to in-frame clones and leaves out a portion. Of about 110,000 clones detected, roughly 90% appear once; the ten largest clones hold roughly 2.5%. This sample comprised peripheral blood, obtained 28 days after the second AZD1222 dose. These TCRs come from an adult who received the AZD1222 COVID-19 vaccine.

Only one count was recorded for this clone. This chain links TRBV2 with TRBJ1-6; 8 bases fit TRBD1. Germline V gives CDR1 SNHLY, CDR2 FYNNEI. J lost 0 bases, V lost 9 bases, and 7 bases had no gene match. The CDR3 runs to 16 residues. CDR3 in DNA: TGTGCCAGGGAGACAGGGGATAGCTCCTATAATTCACCCCTCCACTTT. Translation: CARETGDSSYNSPLHF. The full variable domain, completed using reference TRBV2 and TRBJ1-6, is EPEVTQTPSHQVTQMGQEVILRCVPISNHLYFYWYRQILGQKVEFLVSFYNNEISEKSEIFDDQFSVERPDGSNFTLKIRSTKLEDSAMYFCARETGDSSYNSPLHFGNGTRLTVT.

The V call is TRBV16, the J call TRBJ2-7, with 8 bases that match TRBD2. The CDR3 is 16 residues long. Trimming removed 4 bases from V and 3 bases from J; junction bases left unmatched: 11. Germline CDR1 is KGHSY and CDR2 is FQNENV. The CDR3 DNA sequence: TGTGCCAGCAGCCCCAGTCAGCGGGGGCCGCGCTACGAGCAGTACTTC. Encoded protein: CASSPSQRGPRYEQYF.

The chain combines TRBV2 with TRBJ2-2; 10 nucleotides agree with TRBD2. Germline-derived CDR1 and CDR2 are SNHLY and FYNNEI. V lost 1 base and J lost 1; bases outside the gene matches: 0. CDR3 length: 16 amino acids. The CDR3 protein is CASSEGTSGNTGELFF. Written as DNA, the CDR3 is TGTGCCAGCAGTGAAGGGACTAGCGGGAACACCGGGGAGCTGTTTTTT.

The chain employs TRBV11-2 and TRBJ2-5; a weak D match, TRBD2 (7 bases). The CDR3 runs 16 residues. The germline CDR1 and CDR2 sequences are SGHAT and FQNNGV. Trimming pared 1 base from V and 5 bases from J, leaving 17 bases between. The CDR3 reads CASSLGSRGAGETQYF. CDR3 sequence (DNA): TGTGCCAGCAGCTTAGGTTCACGGGGGGCAGGGGAGACCCAGTACTTC.

This clone was picked up one time. The CDR3 region has the DNA TGTGCCAGCAGCCCCTTACGGAACACTGAAGCTTTCTTT. This codes for CASSPLRNTEAFF. The gene calls are TRBV11-2 and TRBJ1-1; D not certain. The germline V gene has CDR1 SGHAT and CDR2 FQNNGV. Trimming cost V 5 bases and J 1 base, with 8 bases left between them. This CDR3 region has 13 residues. Full variable domain (outside the CDR3, taken from reference TRBV11-2 and TRBJ1-1): EAGVAQSPRYKIIEKRQSVAFWCNPISGHATLYWYQQILGQGPKLLIQFQNNGVVDDSQLPKDRFSAERLKGVDSTLKIQPAKLEDSAVYLCASSPLRNTEAFFGQGTRLTVV.

The chain uses TRBV6-1 and TRBJ2-3; D is unresolved. Germline V gene data show CDR1 as MNHNS and CDR2 as SASEGT. The CDR3 is 17 residues long. The ends were cut back, 0 bases at V and 1 base at J, with 14 bases in the middle. CDR3 protein: CASSEAGGSPGTDTQYF. As DNA, the CDR3 is TGTGCCAGCAGTGAAGCCGGTGGTTCACCTGGCACAGATACGCAGTATTTT.

The chain employs TRBV18 and TRBJ1-5, with D unresolved. With 3 bases removed from V and 3 bases from J, the gap between germline ends came to 6 bases. Germline values: CDR1 KGHSH, CDR2 LQKENI. This CDR3 has 13 amino acids. Here the CDR3 DNA reads TGTGCCAGCTCACCGGGGATCAATCAGCCCCAGCATTTT. It codes for CASSPGINQPQHF.

This clone was counted once. The V call is TRBV6-5, the J call TRBJ2-5, with 9 bases aligning to TRBD1. The CDR3 is 13 amino acids. Per the germline V gene, CDR1 is MNHEY and CDR2 is SVGAGI. Germline trimming cut 7 bases from V and 4 bases from J; bases unmatched to any gene: 4. CDR3 coding DNA: TGTGCCAGCACCGGGACAGGGATAGAGACCCAGTACTTC. Its translation: CASTGTGIETQYF.

This sequence joins TRBV4-1 and TRBJ1-1; weak D call: TRBD1 (6 bases). Trimming took 4 bases from V and 2 from J, leaving 14 bases between them. Germline assignment: CDR1 MGHRA and CDR2 YSYEKL. CDR3 length: 15 residues. CDR3 sequence (DNA): TGCGCCAGCAGCCTTTCAGGGGTCCTTAACACTGAAGCTTTCTTT. Residues: CASSLSGVLNTEAFF.

J is TRBJ1-2 and V is TRBV9, with TRBD1 matching 11 bases. Germline trimming cut 4 bases from V and 6 bases from J; bases unmatched to any gene: 5. Looked up from germline, CDR1 is SGDLS and CDR2 is YYNGEE. The CDR3 sequence is 14 residues long. The CDR3 nucleotides read TGTGCCAGCAGCCCGGACAGGGGGCGACATGGCTACACCTTC. It encodes CASSPDRGRHGYTF.

This chain links TRBV30 with TRBJ2-7; either TRBD1 or TRBD2 may fit D (6 bases each). The CDR3 runs 14 residues. Trimming shortened V by 2 bases and J by 0 bases, and 11 bases separated the two germline ends. The germline V gene has CDR1 GTSNPN and CDR2 SVGIG (reference sequence). The DNA for the CDR3 is TGTGCCTGGAGTTCCGGGGGCACCTCCTACGAGCAGTACTTC. Encoded protein: CAWSSGGTSYEQYF.

Judged by abundance, this clone is medium-sized. This sequence joins TRBV4-1 and TRBJ1-6; 7 bases line up with TRBD1. CDR1 is MGHRA, CDR2 YSYEKL, per germline. V shed 1 base and J 0 bases; nucleotides not matched to a gene: 9. The length of the CDR3 is 19 residues. The CDR3 DNA reads as TGCGCCAGCAGCCAAGCCCGGGACAGACCCGGCTCCTATAATTCACCCCTCCACTTT. Translated, it gives CASSQARDRPGSYNSPLHF.

This chain links TRBV6-4 with TRBJ2-2, with 7 bases that match TRBD2. Per germline, CDR1 MRHNA and CDR2 SNTAGT. V shed 6 bases and J 4 bases; nucleotides not matched to a gene: 5. The CDR3 contains 14 residues. CDR3 sequence (DNA): TGTGCCAGCAGCCGGGACTACCTCACCGGGGAGCTGTTTTTT. Its translation: CASSRDYLTGELFF.

The chain employs TRBV5-1 and TRBJ2-7; perhaps TRBD2 as D (6 bases). Between the trimmed V and J ends, which lost 0 bases and 1 base, there was a span of 8 bases. The CDR3 sequence is 14 residues long. The germline CDR1 and CDR2 sequences are SGHRS and YFSETQ. As DNA, the CDR3 is TGCGCCAGCAGCTTGGCCCGGGGGTCCTACGAGCAGTACTTC. It specifies CASSLARGSYEQYF. The full variable domain, with the rest looked up from reference TRBV5-1 and TRBJ2-7, is KAGVTQTPRYLIKTRGQQVTLSCSPISGHRSVSWYQQTPGQGLQFLFEYFSETQRNKGNFPGRFSGRQFSNSRSEMNVSTLELGDSALYLCASSLARGSYEQYFGPGTRLTVT.